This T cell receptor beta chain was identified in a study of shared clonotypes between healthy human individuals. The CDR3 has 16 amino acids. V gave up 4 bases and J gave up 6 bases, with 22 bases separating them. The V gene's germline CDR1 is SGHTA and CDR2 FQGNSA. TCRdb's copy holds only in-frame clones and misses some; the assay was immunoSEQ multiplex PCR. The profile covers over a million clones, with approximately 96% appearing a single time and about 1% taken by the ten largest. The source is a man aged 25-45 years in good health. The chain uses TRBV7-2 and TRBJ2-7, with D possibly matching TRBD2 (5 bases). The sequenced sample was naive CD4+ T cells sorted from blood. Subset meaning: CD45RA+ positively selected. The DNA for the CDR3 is TGTGCCAGCAGCTCGCGAAGATCCGGAGGAGTTGCCGAGCAGTACTTC. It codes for CASSSRRSGGVAEQYF.